The 30 T cell receptor beta chains below were found in one sample sequenced in a study of blood T cells in healthy people across ages. PCR was performed a second time for roughly 7 to 11 cycles using a sample-barcoded 5' primer and a J-beta primer mix. TCRdb used MiXCR to reprocess the 5' RACE reads, holding one entry per CDR3 protein. The sample includes 1.5 million to 2 million distinct CDR3 sequences, about 28% seen only once; the top ten take 6.5% to 8.5%. Sequenced input: blood. The receptors were sampled from a woman aged 30 to 39 in good health.

This clonotype occurred a few times. This may stem from a read error, because a much larger clone lies one nucleotide away. The chain uses TRBV7-2 and TRBJ2-5; D unresolved. The germline gives CDR1 SGHTA, CDR2 FQGNSA. There are 13 residues in the CDR3. The V and J ends lost 1 base and 4 bases respectively, with 7 bases between them. This CDR3 reads CASSLEMGETQYF. The DNA of the CDR3 is TGTGCCAGCAGCTTAGAGATGGGAGAGACCCAGTACTTC.

In this sample, this clonotype turned up a few times. The chain carries TRBV29-1 and TRBJ1-5; 9 bases are shared with TRBD1. Germline trimming cut 6 bases from V and 4 bases from J; bases unmatched to any gene: 7. CDR1 and CDR2 (germline): SQVTM, ANQGSEA. This CDR3 spans 14 amino acids. The CDR3 reads CSVAGQGSNQPQHF. The CDR3 DNA follows: TGCAGCGTCGCGGGACAGGGAAGTAATCAGCCCCAGCATTTT.

This clonotype was seen a few times. One junction end does not reproduce the germline sequence, and a read error may be involved. This rearrangement joins TRBV7-7 to TRBJ2-7; 7 bases line up with TRBD1. The CDR3 consists of 10 residues. In germline, CDR1 is SSHAT, CDR2 FNYEAQ (reference sequence). In nucleotides, the CDR3 is TGTGCCGGCAGGGGGTACGAGCAGTACTTC. Translating gives CAGRGYEQYF.

With regard to this clonotype: With a much larger clone just one base away, this may be a read error. The chain carries TRBV6-6 and TRBJ2-5, with D hard to call. The CDR3 is made up of 17 amino acids. Germline V gene lookup returns CDR1 MNHNY and CDR2 SVGAGI (reference sequence). V lost 4 bases and J lost 11, with 29 bases in between. In nucleotides, the CDR3 is TGTGCCAGCAGTTTACCCACTCGTGGTAGAATGGGTAATGAGCAGTACTTC. It translates to CASSLPTRGRMGNEQYF.

V gene TRBV7-2 combines with J gene TRBJ2-5; D gene uncertain. The CDR3 contains 12 residues. CDR1 is SGHTA, CDR2 FQGNSA, per germline. V was pared by 7 bases and J by 5 bases, with 11 bases between. CDR3 protein: CASNNRRETQYF. The DNA of the CDR3 is TGTGCCAGCAACAACCGAAGGGAGACCCAGTACTTC.

The rearrangement joins TRBV21-1 to TRBJ2-2. TRBV21-1 constitutes a pseudogene. CDR3 length: 15 residues. CDR3 in DNA: TGTGCCAGCAGCAAAGCGCTTTTTCACACCGGGGAGCTGTTTTTT. Its protein is CASSKALFHTGELFF.

The chain recombines TRBV5-6 with TRBJ2-3, with D tentatively TRBD1 (5 bases). Germline V lookup: CDR1 SGHDT, CDR2 YYEEEE. The germline V and J ends were trimmed by 2 bases and 2 bases, with 15 bases remaining between them. The CDR3 is 16 amino acids. This CDR3 is CASSFTRTMTTDTQYF. The CDR3 bases are TGTGCCAGCAGCTTCACGCGGACAATGACCACAGATACGCAGTATTTT. Variable domain in full (rest from reference TRBV5-6 and TRBJ2-3): DAGVTQSPTHLIKTRGQQVTLRCSPKSGHDTVSWYQQALGQGPQFIFQYYEEEERQRGNFPDRFSGHQFPNYSSELNVNALLLGDSALYLCASSFTRTMTTDTQYFGPGTRLTVL.

This clonotype was seen more than once but under ten times. This sequence joins TRBV12-3 or TRBV12-4 and TRBJ2-5; 10 nucleotides match TRBD2. CDR3 length equals 13 residues. J was trimmed by 5 bases and V by 7 bases; bases with no gene match: 4. CDR3 protein: CASTPSGSETQYF. In DNA, the CDR3 is TGTGCCAGCACCCCTAGCGGGAGCGAGACCCAGTACTTC.

About this clonotype itself: A single base separates this from a much larger clone, so it may be a read error. The chain uses TRBV29-1 and TRBJ2-7; the match to TRBD2 covers 7 bases. This CDR3 contains 13 residues. The germline V gene encodes CDR1 SQVTM and CDR2 ANQGSEA. CDR3 amino acids: CSAGGSRDYEQDF. In nucleotides, the CDR3 is TGCAGCGCTGGCGGGAGTAGGGACTACGAGCAGGACTTC.

This clonotype was observed at least ten times. Germline and junction disagree at one end, which may indicate a read error. The chain uses TRBV5-1 and TRBJ2-3; D is undetermined. Germline V lookup: CDR1 SGHRS, CDR2 YFSETQ. CDR3 length: 13 residues. Here the CDR3 reads CASSQDFTDTQYF. CDR3 in DNA: TGTGCCAGCAGCCAAGACTTCACAGATACGCAGTATTTT. Drawing the rest from reference TRBV5-1 and TRBJ2-3, the complete variable domain is KAGVTQTPRYLIKTRGQQVTLSCSPISGHRSVSWYQQTPGQGLQFLFEYFSETQRNKGNFPGRFSGRQFSNSRSEMNVSTLELGDSALYLCASSQDFTDTQYFGPGTRLTVL.

On this clonotype: Compared with germline, one end of the junction differs, possibly owing to a read error. This chain uses TRBV7-2 with TRBJ1-5; D might be TRBD1 (6 bases). This CDR3 is 15 amino acids long. Germline V gene sequence: CDR1 SGHTA, CDR2 FQGNSA. The CDR3 reads CASSLAGQINRPQHF. CDR3 in DNA: TGTGCCAGCAGCTTAGCTGGACAGATCAATCGGCCCCAGCATTTT.

A note on this clonotype: This may arise from a read error, as a much more abundant clone is one base away. The J gene is TRBJ2-7, the V gene TRBV20-1; 9 nucleotides line up with TRBD2. CDR1 is DFQATT, CDR2 SNEGSKA, per germline (reference sequence). The V gene end was trimmed by 5 bases and the J gene end by 7 bases; junction bases not matched to a gene: 9. There are 13 residues in the CDR3. This chain's CDR3 is CSAGLAPVNEQYF. The CDR3 nucleotides read TGCAGTGCTGGACTAGCGCCTGTAAATGAGCAGTACTTC.

This clonotype was seen more than once but under ten times. The chain combines TRBV11-2 with TRBJ2-3, with TRBD2 identical over 11 bases. This CDR3 is 14 amino acids long. Germline CDR1 SGHAT, CDR2 FQNNGV. V trimming: 11 bases; J trimming: 2 bases; junction bases outside the gene matches: 6. As DNA, the CDR3 is TGTGCCTTATCTAGCGGGGGGAACACAGATACGCAGTATTTT. This translates into CALSSGGNTDTQYF.

This chain joins TRBV5-1 and TRBJ1-2, with D maybe TRBD1 (5 bases). The CDR3 is 13 amino acids. The V and J ends lost 4 bases and 5 bases respectively, with 12 bases between them. Germline CDR1 SGHRS, CDR2 YFSETQ. The CDR3 coding sequence is TGCGCCAGCAGCCGAAAAGGGGAATATGGCTACACCTTC. It specifies CASSRKGEYGYTF.

The V and J genes are TRBV18 and TRBJ2-5; D perhaps matches TRBD2 (5 bases). The J call may be in error: the DNA end matches TRBJ2-7 better. Germline lookup yields CDR1 KGHSH and CDR2 LQKENI. This CDR3 contains 13 residues. In DNA form, the CDR3 reads TGTGCCAGCTCACCGGGATGGGAGTCCGAGCAGTACTTC. Its translation: CASSPGWESEQYF.

This clonotype was observed a few times. The V and J genes are TRBV9 and TRBJ2-6, with D maybe TRBD1 (6 bases). V was shortened by 1 base and J by 0 bases, with 17 bases between the two germline ends. From germline, CDR1 is SGDLS and CDR2 YYNGEE. This CDR3 is built from 19 residues. CDR3 region: CASSVRGTRVGSGANVLTF. The CDR3 DNA sequence: TGTGCCAGCAGCGTACGAGGGACACGTGTTGGCTCTGGGGCCAACGTCCTGACTTTC.

The chain couples TRBV7-8 to TRBJ2-1; D not resolved. The CDR3 contains 16 residues. Trimming left V 5 bases short and J 0 bases short, with 14 bases between. Germline CDR1 SGHVS, CDR2 FQNEAQ. The chain's CDR3 is CASSPSVQSSYNEQFF. The CDR3 DNA follows: TGTGCCAGCAGCCCAAGCGTGCAAAGCTCCTACAATGAGCAGTTCTTC. Full variable domain (rest looked up from reference TRBV7-8 and TRBJ2-1): GAGVSQSPRYKVAKRGQDVALRCDPISGHVSLFWYQQALGQGPEFLTYFQNEAQLDKSGLPSDRFFAERPEGSVSTLKIQRTQQEDSAVYLCASSPSVQSSYNEQFFGPGTRLTVL.

The chain uses TRBV12-3 or TRBV12-4 and TRBJ2-2; D unclear. With 2 bases removed from V and 5 bases from J, the gap between germline ends came to 12 bases. The CDR3 contains 15 residues. The CDR3 loop reads CASSLRSLSTGELFF. CDR3 coding DNA: TGTGCCAGCAGTTTAAGGAGTCTTTCGACCGGGGAGCTGTTTTTT.

The chain recombines TRBV20-1 with TRBJ1-2; D is ambiguous. The CDR3 totals 13 residues. Trimming took 8 bases from V and 0 from J, leaving 13 bases between them. Looked up from germline, CDR1 is DFQATT and CDR2 is SNEGSKA (reference sequence). The CDR3 region has the DNA TGCAGTTGGAGGCTGAACGCTAACTATGGCTACACCTTC. Translation: CSWRLNANYGYTF.

The chain recombines TRBV5-6 with TRBJ2-3; perhaps TRBD2 as D (6 bases). V was pared by 0 bases and J by 5 bases, with 10 bases between. Germline V gives CDR1 SGHDT, CDR2 YYEEEE. The CDR3 has 14 residues. This CDR3 reads CASSLAGLIDTQYF. In nucleotides, the CDR3 is TGTGCCAGCAGCTTGGCGGGACTGATAGATACGCAGTATTTT.

This clonotype occurred many times. The chain has TRBV29-1 and TRBJ2-5; TRBD1 might be the D (5 bases). CDR1 is SQVTM and CDR2 is ANQGSEA in the germline V gene. The CDR3 has 11 residues. V lost 7 bases and J lost 4, with 10 bases in between. The CDR3 coding sequence is TGCAGCGGGGGCGTAGGAGAGACCCAGTACTTC. It encodes CSGGVGETQYF.

This clonotype was observed a handful of times. Here the CDR3 DNA reads TGTGCCAGCAGTATAGGGGGCGCTGGGGCCAACGTCCTGACTTTC. The encoded protein is CASSIGGAGANVLTF. The genes are TRBV6-6 and TRBJ2-6; 7 bases are a match to TRBD1. Germline V gene data show CDR1 as MNHNY and CDR2 as SVGAGI (reference sequence). The CDR3 loop spans 15 amino acids. V shed 5 bases and J 2 bases; nucleotides not matched to a gene: 3.

As concerns this clonotype: Mismatch with germline at one junction end may stem from a read error. The chain carries TRBV7-2 and TRBJ1-4, with a weak D call TRBD1 (5 bases). Germline V gene data show CDR1 as SGHTA and CDR2 as FQGNSA. The CDR3 is made up of 13 amino acids. Here the CDR3 DNA reads TGTGCCAACAGCCCGCAAGGGGCTGAAAAACTGTTTTTT. It specifies CANSPQGAEKLFF.

The CDR3 here is CAISERQSRTDTQYF. CDR3 DNA: TGTGCCATCAGTGAGAGGCAGTCACGCACAGATACGCAGTATTTT. The V call is TRBV10-3, the J call TRBJ2-3, with D uncertain. This CDR3 region has 15 residues. CDR1 and CDR2 from the germline V gene are ENHRY and SYGVKD. Trimming took 2 bases from V and 1 from J, leaving 10 bases between them.

A few counts support this clonotype. DNA for the CDR3: TGCAGCGTCTTAGCGGGAGGGCATGGAGATACGCAGTATTTT. This translates into CSVLAGGHGDTQYF. The chain couples TRBV29-1 to TRBJ2-3, with 11 positions matching TRBD2. Trimming at V came to 6 bases and at J to 5 bases, leaving 7 bases not matched to a gene. Germline loops: CDR1 SQVTM, CDR2 ANQGSEA. The CDR3 totals 14 residues.

Ten or more counts support this clonotype. The V gene is TRBV29-1, the J gene TRBJ1-2; 8 bases are a match to TRBD1. Trimming removed 0 bases from V and 7 bases from J; junction bases left unmatched: 16. This CDR3 spans 17 amino acids. Germline CDR1 reads SQVTM; CDR2 reads ANQGSEA. CDR3 sequence (DNA): TGCAGCGTTGAAGATCTCGGCGTCGGACAGGGTTCATCTGGCTACACCTTC. Translating it yields CSVEDLGVGQGSSGYTF.

The chain has TRBV29-1 and TRBJ1-2, with D perhaps TRBD1 (5 bases). There are 13 residues in the CDR3. V lost 4 bases and J lost 6, with 15 bases in between. Germline V gene lookup returns CDR1 SQVTM and CDR2 ANQGSEA. Written as DNA, the CDR3 is TGCAGCGTTGGGGGCCCGGACCTGAATGGCTACACCTTC. Protein product: CSVGGPDLNGYTF. The variable domain in full, with the rest retrieved from reference TRBV29-1 and TRBJ1-2, is SAVISQKPSRDICQRGTSLTIQCQVDSQVTMMFWYRQQPGQSLTLIATANQGSEATYESGFVIDKFPISRPNLTFSTLTVSNMSPEDSSIYLCSVGGPDLNGYTFGSGTRLTVV.

The J gene is TRBJ2-1, the V gene TRBV7-2; 9 nucleotides match TRBD2. Trimming at V came to 8 bases and at J to 9 bases, leaving 14 bases not matched to a gene. This CDR3 contains 15 residues. Germline values: CDR1 SGHTA, CDR2 FQGNSA. CDR3 loop: CASGREGTSWAEQFF. For the CDR3, the DNA is TGTGCCAGCGGCCGAGAAGGGACTAGCTGGGCTGAGCAGTTCTTC.

V is TRBV6-5 and J is TRBJ1-1; D unclear. From germline, CDR1 is MNHEY and CDR2 SVGAGI. Trimming took 6 bases from V and 0 from J, leaving 8 bases between them. This CDR3 is 13 amino acids long. CDR3 sequence (DNA): TGTGCCAGCAGAGAGAGTATGAACACTGAAGCTTTCTTT. Amino acids: CASRESMNTEAFF.

This clonotype was counted at least ten times. The chain uses TRBV29-1 and TRBJ1-2, with a possible D match to TRBD1 (5 bases). The CDR3 runs 14 residues. V dropped 2 bases and J dropped 5 bases, with 15 bases sitting between them. In germline, CDR1 is SQVTM, CDR2 ANQGSEA. CDR3 amino acids: CSVESRGARYGYTF. The CDR3 DNA sequence: TGCAGCGTTGAATCTCGAGGGGCCCGGTATGGCTACACCTTC.